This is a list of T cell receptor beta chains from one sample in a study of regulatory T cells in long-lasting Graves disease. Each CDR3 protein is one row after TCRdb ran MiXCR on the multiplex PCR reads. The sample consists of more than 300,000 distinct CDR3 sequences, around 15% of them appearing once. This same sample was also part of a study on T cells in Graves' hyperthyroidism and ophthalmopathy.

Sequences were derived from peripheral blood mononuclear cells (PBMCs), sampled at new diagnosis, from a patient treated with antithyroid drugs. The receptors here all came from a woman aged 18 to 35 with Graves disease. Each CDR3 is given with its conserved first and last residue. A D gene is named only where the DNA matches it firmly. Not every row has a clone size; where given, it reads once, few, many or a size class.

TGTGCCAGCAGCTCCCGGGACTCCCACTCCTACAATGAGCAGTTCTTC CASSSRDSHSYNEQFF many TRBV7-8 16 . TRBJ2-1
TGTGCCAGCAGCTTGAGGTCTTTGGGAGCGCTCCAAGAGACCCAGTACTTC CASSLRSLGALQETQYF many TRBV7-8 17 . TRBJ2-5
TGTGCCAGCAGCTTGGGCACCAGCAATCAGCCCCAGCATTTT CASSLGTSNQPQHF few TRBV5-6 14 . TRBJ1-5
TGTGCCAGCGTTTCCAATCAGCCCCAGCATTTT CASVSNQPQHF many TRBV27 11 . TRBJ1-5
TGCAGTGCTAACCAAGACGGTAATCAGCCCCAGCATTTT CSANQDGNQPQHF many TRBV20-1 13 . TRBJ1-5
TGCGCCAGCAGCCAACCCCTAACTAGCGGCGATGAGCAGTTCTTC CASSQPLTSGDEQFF many TRBV5-1 15 TRBD2 TRBJ2-1
TGTGCCAGCAGCCAAGAACAGGGGTACAATCAGCCCCAGCATTTT CASSQEQGYNQPQHF many TRBV3-1 15 TRBD1 TRBJ1-5
TGTGCCAGCACAGACTCAGGGACGGCGAACACTGAAGCTTTCTTT CASTDSGTANTEAFF many TRBV6-1 15 . TRBJ1-1
TGTGCCAGCAGCGTACAAGCGATCTTATACAATGAGCAGTTCTTC CASSVQAILYNEQFF few TRBV9 15 . TRBJ2-1
TGCAGTGCCCCCGCTCGGGGGGTGAAGGGAAACACCATATATTTT CSAPARGVKGNTIYF . TRBV20-1 15 . TRBJ1-3
TGCGCCAGCAGCGACCGGACAGCCACAGATACGCAGTATTTT CASSDRTATDTQYF many TRBV5-1 14 . TRBJ2-3
TGTGCCAGCAAACGAGAGAACCAAGAGACCCAGTACTTC CASKRENQETQYF many TRBV2 13 . TRBJ2-5
TGTGCCAGCAGTAACATGGGCAATCAGCCCCAGCATTTT CASSNMGNQPQHF many TRBV2 13 . TRBJ1-5
TGTGCCAGCAGCTTAGTCCGCACAGATACGCAGTATTTT CASSLVRTDTQYF many TRBV11-3 13 . TRBJ2-3
TGTGCCAGCAGCGAGAGACAGTACACTGAAGCTTTCTTT CASSERQYTEAFF . TRBV7-9 13 . TRBJ1-1
TGTGCCAGCAGCTCCGGACTAGCGGGATTCTACGAGCAGTACTTC CASSSGLAGFYEQYF many TRBV5-6 15 TRBD2 TRBJ2-7
TGCGCCAGCAGCAGCCCACGGACCGGATCCTACAATGAGCAGTTCTTC CASSSPRTGSYNEQFF . TRBV5-1 16 . TRBJ2-1
TGTGCCAGCAGGCCCCCGGGACAAGCGAACACCGGGGAGCTGTTTTTT CASRPPGQANTGELFF many TRBV2 16 . TRBJ2-2
TGCAGTGCTAGAGGGCAGATGGGCACTGAAGCTTTCTTT CSARGQMGTEAFF . TRBV20-1 13 . TRBJ1-1
TGCGCCAGCAGCTTGGGTCCATACCAGAACACTGAAGCTTTCTTT CASSLGPYQNTEAFF many TRBV5-1 15 . TRBJ1-1
TGTGCCAGCAGTTCCAGGTTTTTGGACGAGCAGTACTTC CASSSRFLDEQYF many TRBV28 13 . TRBJ2-7
TGTGCCACCCAGACGGGACCGGATGAAAAACTGTTTTTT CATQTGPDEKLFF few TRBV10-3 13 . TRBJ1-4
TGCAGTGCTAGAGGAGTAGGGGGCGGTTACGAGCAGTACTTC CSARGVGGGYEQYF . TRBV20-1 14 TRBD1 TRBJ2-7
TGTGCCAGCAGTGACCGGGCGGGGGAGAGGAACACCGGGGAGCTGTTTTTT CASSDRAGERNTGELFF once TRBV2 17 TRBD2 TRBJ2-2
TGTGCCAGCAGCTTGGGACCGGACACCTACGAGCAGTACTTC CASSLGPDTYEQYF . TRBV5-6 14 . TRBJ2-7
TGCAGTGCTGTCCCCCCCTCTGGGGCCAACGTCCTGACTTTC CSAVPPSGANVLTF few TRBV20-1 14 . TRBJ2-6
TGTGCCAGCAGCCAATCGAAAGGCTACCAAGAGACCCAGTACTTC CASSQSKGYQETQYF many TRBV14 15 . TRBJ2-5
TGCGCCAGCAGCCAAGGTTCACAGGGTCCTAATGAAAAACTGTTTTTT CASSQGSQGPNEKLFF few TRBV4-1 16 . TRBJ1-4
TGCGCCAGCAGCCGCCTAGGGACTAGCGGGGAAGAGACCCAGTACTTC CASSRLGTSGEETQYF few TRBV4-1 16 TRBD2 TRBJ2-5
TGCAGCGTTGAATCGACAGGCTACGAGCAGTACTTC CSVESTGYEQYF . TRBV29-1 12 . TRBJ2-7
TGCAGTGCCTGGACTAGCGGAGTCTCCTACGAGCAGTACTTC CSAWTSGVSYEQYF many TRBV20-1 14 TRBD2 TRBJ2-7
TGTGCCAGCAGCTTGGCCGGAATGAGCTCCTACAATGAGCAGTTCTTC CASSLAGMSSYNEQFF many TRBV5-5 16 . TRBJ2-1